What follows are 23 T cell receptor beta chains derived from one specimen sequenced in a study of cytomegalovirus exposure and HLA in healthy donors. The PCR employed 60 Vbeta primers together with 13 Jbeta primers. The data were produced by immunoSEQ multiplex PCR, yet TCRdb's version contains in-frame clones alone and is incomplete. The profile shows more than 100,000 clones, around 66% of them singletons. Sequencing input: PBMCs. These receptors were collected from a woman aged 45-65 years in good health and CMV-seronegative.

The CDR3 protein is CASSIVTGSGNTIYF. The DNA for the CDR3 is TGTGCCAGTAGTATAGTGACAGGGTCTGGAAACACCATATATTTT. The chain combines TRBV19 with TRBJ1-3, with 7 bases fitting TRBD1. The V gene's germline CDR1 is LNHDA and CDR2 SQIVND (reference sequence). CDR3 length: 15 residues. The V and J ends lost 1 base and 1 base, in that order; junction bases with no gene match: 1.

This clone was observed a few times. This chain links TRBV18 with TRBJ2-3; 8 nucleotides align to TRBD1. CDR1 is KGHSH and CDR2 is LQKENI in the germline V gene. With V trimmed by 1 base and J by 6 bases, 9 bases remained unmatched. CDR3 length: 16 amino acids. The CDR3 is CASSPQGQARGDTQYF. The CDR3 DNA is TGTGCCAGCTCACCACAGGGACAGGCCCGTGGTGATACGCAGTATTTT.

The chain recombines TRBV7-2 with TRBJ1-4; D not resolved. The CDR3 loop spans 12 amino acids. Germline-derived CDR1 and CDR2 are SGHTA and FQGNSA. V gave up 3 bases and J gave up 4 bases, with 3 bases separating them. The CDR3 sequence: CASSFYNEKLFF. CDR3 nucleotide sequence: TGTGCCAGCAGCTTTTATAATGAAAAACTGTTTTTT.

The sample holds one count of this clone. The CDR3 spells CASNQGSEKLFF. CDR3 coding DNA: TGTGCCAGCAACCAGGGGAGTGAAAAACTGTTTTTT. The chain uses TRBV7-9 and TRBJ1-4, with D maybe TRBD1 (6 bases). This CDR3 region has 12 residues. CDR1 SEHNR and CDR2 FQNEAQ come from the germline V gene (reference sequence). V was pared by 7 bases and J by 7 bases, with 10 bases between.

The chain employs TRBV7-9 and TRBJ2-5; TRBD1 matches at 10 bases. With 3 bases clipped from V and 5 bases from J, the junction kept 9 bases outside the gene matches. Germline CDR1 and CDR2: SEHNR and FQNEAQ (reference sequence). The CDR3 sequence is 16 residues long. For the CDR3, the DNA is TGTGCCAGCAGCTTTCTTTCGGGACAGGGGATGGAGACCCAGTACTTC. Translated: CASSFLSGQGMETQYF.

The chain couples TRBV27 to TRBJ2-1, with 8 bases fitting TRBD1. Germline V gene lookup returns CDR1 MNHEY and CDR2 SMNVEV (reference sequence). With 5 bases clipped from V and 9 bases from J, the junction kept 3 bases outside the gene matches. The CDR3 spans 12 residues. In nucleotides, the CDR3 is TGTGCCAGCAGTCCCGGACAGGGTGAGCAGTTCTTC. Its translation is CASSPGQGEQFF.

This clone was picked up one time. J is TRBJ1-2 and V is TRBV11-2, with TRBD1 matching 11 bases. The junction had 3 bases not matched to a gene; V was cut back by 5 bases and J by 4 bases. CDR1 is SGHAT and CDR2 is FQNNGV in the germline V gene. The CDR3 loop spans 14 amino acids. The CDR3 DNA follows: TGTGCCAGCAGCCCGGGACAGGGGGGCTATGGCTACACCTTC. Translating gives CASSPGQGGYGYTF.

The genes are TRBV29-1 and TRBJ2-2; TRBD2 agrees at 8 bases. Trimming cost V 1 base and J 4 bases; bases outside gene matches: 5. The CDR3 spans 15 residues. Germline CDR1 reads SQVTM; CDR2 reads ANQGSEA. The CDR3, as DNA: TGCAGCGTTGAAGGCGGGACTAGATCCACCGGGGAGCTGTTTTTT. It codes for CSVEGGTRSTGELFF.

The chain employs TRBV19 and TRBJ1-2; 8 nucleotides align to TRBD1. The germline gives CDR1 LNHDA, CDR2 SQIVND (reference sequence). This CDR3 spans 16 amino acids. The trim removed 6 bases at V and 3 bases at J, leaving 12 bases unmatched. The CDR3: CASSPAGGVTYYGYTF. The CDR3 nucleotides are TGTGCCAGTAGCCCGGCAGGGGGCGTAACGTACTATGGCTACACCTTC.

This clone occurred once. This chain connects TRBV28 to TRBJ2-7, with a tentative D call TRBD2 (5 bases). Looked up from germline, CDR1 is MDHEN and CDR2 is SYDVKM. The V and J ends lost 5 bases and 6 bases respectively, with 11 bases between them. This CDR3 has 12 amino acids. The CDR3 here is CASSILASEQYF. The CDR3 DNA reads TGTGCCAGCAGTATCCTAGCTAGCGAGCAGTACTTC.

The chain carries TRBV6-1 and TRBJ2-5; 8 positions agree with TRBD1. J lost 4 bases, V lost 4 bases, and 8 bases had no gene match. Germline-derived CDR1 and CDR2 are MNHNS and SASEGT. The CDR3 extends over 15 amino acids. This CDR3 is CASSGKDRVGETQYF. The CDR3 nucleotides read TGTGCCAGCAGTGGTAAGGACAGGGTAGGAGAGACCCAGTACTTC.

This clone has more than one count but fewer than ten. V is TRBV10-3 and J is TRBJ1-2; maybe TRBD1 (5 bases). This CDR3 has 15 amino acids. Germline assignment: CDR1 ENHRY and CDR2 SYGVKD. The V gene lost 9 bases and the J gene lost 2 bases, with 19 bases spanning the gap. CDR3 sequence: CAMGHGGVSNYGYTF. CDR3 bases: TGTGCCATGGGCCACGGGGGGGTGTCGAACTATGGCTACACCTTC.

This clone has just a few counts. This rearrangement joins TRBV27 to TRBJ1-2, with TRBD1 matching over 10 bases. CDR3 size: 12 residues. Germline V gene lookup returns CDR1 MNHEY and CDR2 SMNVEV (reference sequence). V lost 10 bases and J lost 4; bases outside the gene matches: 3. In DNA form, the CDR3 reads TGTGCCACCGGACAGGGGGGCTATGGCTACACCTTC. Its protein is CATGQGGYGYTF.

This clone was detected a few times. The chain's CDR3 is CASSLVGQGVANEKLFF. The CDR3 nucleotides read TGTGCCAGCAGCTTAGTGGGGCAGGGGGTGGCTAATGAAAAACTGTTTTTT. The V and J genes are TRBV11-3 and TRBJ1-4, with 7 nucleotides matching TRBD1. Germline CDR1 SGHNT, CDR2 YENEEA. The junction had 8 bases not matched to a gene; V was cut back by 1 base and J by 3 bases. CDR3 size: 17 residues.

The chain combines TRBV7-6 with TRBJ2-2; TRBD1 agrees at 9 bases. From germline, CDR1 is SGHVS and CDR2 FNYEAQ. The junction had 19 bases not matched to a gene; V was cut back by 4 bases and J by 4 bases. CDR3 length: 20 amino acids. The CDR3: CASSYTSKRTGDPLTGELFF. The CDR3 DNA reads as TGTGCCAGCAGCTACACCTCGAAGAGGACAGGGGACCCCCTCACCGGGGAGCTGTTTTTT.

Regarding this clone: The junction does not match germline at one end; this may be a read error. V gene TRBV5-8 combines with J gene TRBJ2-7, with 12 bases aligning to TRBD1. The CDR3 totals 14 residues. In germline, CDR1 is SGHTS, CDR2 YDEGEE. For the CDR3, the DNA is TGTGCCAGCACCCGGGACAGGGGGCGCGACGAGCAGTGCTTC. Its protein product is CASTRDRGRDEQCF.

This chain connects TRBV6-1 to TRBJ2-5; D might be TRBD2 (5 bases). V was clipped by 10 bases and J by 12 bases, with 18 bases between them. This CDR3 comprises 11 residues. Germline assignment: CDR1 MNHNS and CDR2 SASEGT. The CDR3 DNA reads TGTGCCATCCGGACTGACCCTTTTGAGTACTTC. It yields the protein CAIRTDPFEYF.

The V and J genes are TRBV18 and TRBJ2-1, with a tentative D call TRBD2 (7 bases). CDR3 length: 17 residues. Germline V lookup: CDR1 KGHSH, CDR2 LQKENI. V was trimmed by 3 bases and J by 0 bases, leaving 15 bases between them. Written as DNA, the CDR3 is TGTGCCAGCTCACCTGAGGGGGGGTTGAGCTCCTACAATGAGCAGTTCTTC. Its protein is CASSPEGGLSSYNEQFF.

The sample holds a few counts of this clone. V is TRBV30 and J is TRBJ2-7, with TRBD2 as a possible D gene (6 bases). The CDR3 length is 9 residues. Per germline, CDR1 GTSNPN and CDR2 SVGIG (reference sequence). The CDR3 spells CAWSVGGTV. The DNA for the CDR3 is TGTGCCTGGAGTGTAGGAGGGACCGTG.

The chain combines TRBV10-2 with TRBJ1-6, with 9 bases aligning to TRBD1. V shed 6 bases, J shed 12 bases, and the junction held 12 bases outside the gene matches. The CDR3 is made up of 15 amino acids. Germline CDR1 is WSHSY and CDR2 is SAAADI. CDR3 nucleotide sequence: TGCGCCAGCAGCGACAATTCCGGGACAGGGTTACCCCTCCACTTT. This translates into CASSDNSGTGLPLHF.

The V call is TRBV4-3, the J call TRBJ1-2; 7 nucleotides align to TRBD1. The CDR3 covers 15 residues. CDR1 is LGHNA and CDR2 is YSLEER in the germline V gene. The junction had 8 bases not matched to a gene; V was cut back by 0 bases and J by 7 bases. CDR3 region: CASSQDRTGKPGYTF. For the CDR3, the DNA is TGCGCCAGCAGCCAAGACAGGACAGGAAAGCCTGGCTACACCTTC.

The genes are TRBV11-1 and TRBJ2-5, with D perhaps matching TRBD2 (6 bases). Germline lookup yields CDR1 SGHAT and CDR2 FQDESV (reference sequence). This CDR3 comprises 16 residues. Trimming took off 5 bases at V and 5 bases at J, with 21 bases between the two ends. DNA of the CDR3: TGTGCCAGCAGCCCTTCGGCTGGAGGGATAGTGGAGACCCAGTACTTC. Translation gives CASSPSAGGIVETQYF.

There are a few counts of this clone. The chain combines TRBV29-1 with TRBJ1-5; 8 nucleotides match TRBD1. V shed 7 bases, J shed 3 bases, and the junction held 5 bases outside the gene matches. Germline-derived CDR1 and CDR2 are SQVTM and ANQGSEA. CDR3 length equals 13 residues. CDR3 residues: CSAGGQANQPQHF. Written as DNA, the CDR3 is TGCAGCGCCGGGGGACAGGCCAATCAGCCCCAGCATTTT.